Shown below are 32 T cell receptor beta chains from a single sample sequenced in a study of OX40 agonist ivuxolimab in advanced cancers. TCRdb keeps only in-frame clones here, not all; method: immunoSEQ multiplex PCR. The sample records tens of thousands of clones, approximately 88% being singletons. The sequencing here drew on CD4+ or CD8+ T cells sorted from blood, taken in a trial of the OX40 agonist ivuxolimab. The receptor set was obtained from an adult with an advanced solid tumor such as melanoma, head and neck, liver or kidney cancer.

The chain is built from TRBV7-2 and TRBJ2-1; perhaps TRBD1 as D (6 bases). This CDR3 has 13 amino acids. From germline, CDR1 is SGHTA and CDR2 FQGNSA. V was shortened by 3 bases and J by 9 bases, with 12 bases between the two germline ends. The CDR3 protein is CASSFRMTGEQFF. CDR3 coding DNA: TGTGCCAGCAGCTTCCGGATGACAGGTGAGCAGTTCTTC.

The CDR3 loop reads CASSEGPGTEQYF. The DNA of the CDR3 is TGTGCCAGCAGTGAAGGTCCAGGGACCGAGCAGTACTTC. The V and J genes are TRBV2 and TRBJ2-7; D possibly matches TRBD1 or TRBD2 (5 bases each). The CDR3 length is 13 residues. In germline, CDR1 is SNHLY, CDR2 FYNNEI. V lost 1 base, J lost 6 bases, and 10 bases lay in between.

V usage is TRBV7-9 and J usage is TRBJ1-2; D call uncertain. This CDR3 has 13 residues. CDR1 is SEHNR, CDR2 FQNEAQ, per germline (reference sequence). With 1 base removed from V and 2 bases from J, the gap between germline ends came to 5 bases. CDR3 region: CASSLEGNYGYTF. The CDR3 bases are TGTGCCAGCAGCTTAGAAGGGAACTATGGCTACACCTTC.

This chain connects TRBV5-8 to TRBJ1-4, with TRBD1 identical over 7 bases. CDR1 and CDR2 from the germline V gene are SGHTS and YDEGEE. The CDR3 is 15 residues long. Unmatched junction bases numbered 7, after V lost 2 bases and J lost 6 bases. The CDR3 DNA sequence: TGTGCCAGCAGCTTTCACAGGGGAGTGGATGAAAAACTGTTTTTT. Translated, it gives CASSFHRGVDEKLFF.

The V and J genes are TRBV7-6 and TRBJ2-7; possible D gene TRBD1, 6 bases. Germline V gene sequence: CDR1 SGHVS, CDR2 FNYEAQ. V was cut by 1 base and J by 5 bases, with 9 bases left in between. The CDR3 has 13 residues. The CDR3 DNA sequence: TGTGCCAGCAGCTTAGGGGCAGGGGACGAGCAGTACTTC. As protein: CASSLGAGDEQYF.

This sequence joins TRBV2 and TRBJ2-5, with unresolved D. The tail of the sequence fits TRBJ2-7 better, so the J call may be wrong. CDR3 size: 11 residues. CDR1 is SNHLY, CDR2 FYNNEI, per germline. This CDR3 is CASSTTYEQYF. CDR3 coding DNA: TGTGCCAGCAGTACAACCTACGAGCAGTACTTC.

V is TRBV7-2 and J is TRBJ1-2; D ambiguous. The length of the CDR3 is 15 residues. Germline V gene data show CDR1 as SGHTA and CDR2 as FQGNSA. With 1 base removed from V and 8 bases from J, the gap between germline ends came to 17 bases. CDR3 region: CASSLEGFSSGGYTF. For the CDR3, the DNA is TGTGCCAGCAGCTTAGAGGGCTTTTCCTCGGGAGGCTACACCTTC.

The chain joins TRBV9 to TRBJ1-2, with 7 bases fitting TRBD1. With 4 bases clipped from V and 4 bases from J, the junction kept 4 bases outside the gene matches. The CDR3 runs to 13 residues. Germline V gene lookup returns CDR1 SGDLS and CDR2 YYNGEE. CDR3 bases: TGTGCCAGCAGCTTTGGGACAGCCTATGGCTACACCTTC. Translating it yields CASSFGTAYGYTF.

The rearrangement links TRBV9 to TRBJ2-7; TRBD2 aligns across 8 bases. CDR1 and CDR2 from the germline V gene are SGDLS and YYNGEE. The CDR3 spans 15 residues. V lost 0 bases and J lost 4; bases outside the gene matches: 6. DNA of the CDR3: TGTGCCAGCAGCGTAGGTAGCGGGGCCTCGTACGAGCAGTACTTC. Translated: CASSVGSGASYEQYF. Complete variable domain (other parts from reference TRBV9 and TRBJ2-7): DSGVTQTPKHLITATGQRVTLRCSPRSGDLSVYWYQQSLDQGLQFLIQYYNGEERAKGNILERFSAQQFPDLHSELNLSSLELGDSALYFCASSVGSGASYEQYFGPGTRLTVT.

The J gene is TRBJ1-6, the V gene TRBV9; D not certain. V shed 3 bases and J shed 8 bases, with 18 bases lying between them. The V gene's germline CDR1 is SGDLS and CDR2 YYNGEE. The CDR3 sequence is 16 residues long. Here the CDR3 reads CASSAFPFFLDSPLHF. The CDR3, as DNA: TGTGCCAGCAGCGCGTTCCCTTTCTTCCTGGATTCACCCCTCCACTTT. The variable domain in full, completed from reference TRBV9 and TRBJ1-6, reads DSGVTQTPKHLITATGQRVTLRCSPRSGDLSVYWYQQSLDQGLQFLIQYYNGEERAKGNILERFSAQQFPDLHSELNLSSLELGDSALYFCASSAFPFFLDSPLHFGNGTRLTVT.

The rearrangement joins TRBV21-1 to TRBJ2-5; the table's TRBD2 call for D was not verified on the DNA. TRBV21-1 is an annotated pseudogene. The CDR3 extends over 15 amino acids. CDR3 in DNA: TGTGCCAGCAGCAGAGGCCGGGAACCTGAAGAGACCCAGTACTTC. Amino acid sequence: CASSRGREPEETQYF.

The CDR3 sequence is CASSWDYYEQYF. CDR3 bases: TGTGCCAGCAGCTGGGATTACTACGAGCAGTACTTC. This chain connects TRBV7-2 to TRBJ2-7, with unresolved D. CDR3 length: 12 amino acids. Trimming shortened V by 4 bases and J by 3 bases, and 7 bases separated the two germline ends. The germline gives CDR1 SGHTA, CDR2 FQGNSA.

This clone is classed as medium-sized. The chain carries TRBV2 and TRBJ2-7; D is unclear. Trimming cost V 2 bases and J 4 bases, with 0 bases left between them. This CDR3 spans 10 amino acids. Per germline, CDR1 SNHLY and CDR2 FYNNEI. DNA for the CDR3: TGTGCCAGCAGTGAATACGAGCAGTACTTC. Amino acids: CASSEYEQYF.

This rearrangement joins TRBV5-4 to TRBJ1-2; a possible D gene is TRBD1 (5 bases). Germline lookup yields CDR1 SGHNT and CDR2 YYREEE (reference sequence). The CDR3 totals 13 residues. The ends were cut back, 6 bases at V and 5 bases at J, with 14 bases in the middle. CDR3 in DNA: TGTGCCAGCAAGGACAACGCGCGATATGGCTACACCTTC. It codes for CASKDNARYGYTF.

The chain couples TRBV6-1 to TRBJ2-4; D gene ambiguous. Germline-derived CDR1 and CDR2 are MNHNS and SASEGT. The CDR3 is 15 amino acids. V lost 5 bases, J lost 6 bases, and 17 bases lay in between. Here the CDR3 DNA reads TGTGCCAGCAGTATCCGCCTTGGGTCAGGAAACATTCAGTACTTC. This translates into CASSIRLGSGNIQYF.

The chain joins TRBV6-5 to TRBJ1-6, with 9 bases identical to TRBD1. The CDR3 sequence is 16 residues long. After removal of 2 bases from V and 6 bases from J, the junction contained 5 bases not matched to a gene. The germline V gene has CDR1 MNHEY and CDR2 SVGAGI. This CDR3 is CASSYGGTGFNSPLHF. The CDR3, as DNA: TGTGCCAGCAGTTACGGGGGGACAGGGTTTAATTCACCCCTCCACTTT.

The chain couples TRBV5-1 to TRBJ2-5; the match to TRBD1 covers 7 bases. Germline trimming cut 4 bases from V and 2 bases from J; bases unmatched to any gene: 8. From germline, CDR1 is SGHRS and CDR2 YFSETQ. The CDR3 has 15 residues. CDR3 loop: CASSVRDSPQETQYF. The DNA of the CDR3 is TGCGCCAGCAGCGTCCGGGACAGCCCGCAAGAGACCCAGTACTTC. Full variable domain (rest looked up from reference TRBV5-1 and TRBJ2-5): KAGVTQTPRYLIKTRGQQVTLSCSPISGHRSVSWYQQTPGQGLQFLFEYFSETQRNKGNFPGRFSGRQFSNSRSEMNVSTLELGDSALYLCASSVRDSPQETQYFGPGTRLLVL.

The V call is TRBV7-9, the J call TRBJ1-1, with no clear D. CDR3 size: 13 residues. Germline CDR1 is SEHNR and CDR2 is FQNEAQ (reference sequence). The V and J ends lost 3 bases and 5 bases respectively, with 10 bases between them. CDR3 sequence (DNA): TGTGCCAGCAGCTTTCACATTGGGACTGAAGCTTTCTTT. This codes for CASSFHIGTEAFF.

This clone was found a few times. The chain has TRBV11-1 and TRBJ2-5, with 8 bases identical to TRBD1. Germline lookup yields CDR1 SGHAT and CDR2 FQDESV (reference sequence). CDR3 length equals 14 residues. With V trimmed by 5 bases and J by 11 bases, 13 bases remained unmatched. The CDR3 DNA reads as TGTGCCAGCAGCCTGTACAGGGGGATGAGGGAGCAGTACTTC. It translates to CASSLYRGMREQYF.

This clone turned up a few times. J is TRBJ2-7 and V is TRBV28; the match to TRBD1 covers 7 bases. CDR1 is MDHEN and CDR2 is SYDVKM in the germline V gene. J was trimmed by 2 bases and V by 6 bases; bases with no gene match: 7. This CDR3 region has 14 residues. The CDR3 here is CASRPDRAPYEQYF. In nucleotides, the CDR3 is TGTGCCAGCAGACCCGACAGGGCTCCCTACGAGCAGTACTTC.

For this clone: A junction end diverges from the germline sequence, so it may reflect a read error. The V and J genes are TRBV15 and TRBJ1-1; D might be TRBD1 (5 bases). The CDR3 sequence is 16 residues long. Germline lookup yields CDR1 LNHNV and CDR2 YYDKDF (reference sequence). The CDR3 spells CATSRKSGNLKPDAFF. As DNA, the CDR3 is TGTGCCACCAGCAGAAAATCAGGGAATTTGAAACCTGACGCTTTCTTT.

The DNA of the CDR3 is TGTGCCAGCAAATTACCGGGTCCTTATTTGAACACTGAAGCTTTCTTT. Its translation is CASKLPGPYLNTEAFF. The gene calls are TRBV28 and TRBJ1-1; D call uncertain. Germline loops: CDR1 MDHEN, CDR2 SYDVKM. V gave up 7 bases and J gave up 0 bases, with 18 bases separating them. The CDR3 is 16 residues long.

The chain employs TRBV21-1 and TRBJ1-2; the table's D call, TRBD1, has no DNA check behind it. TRBV21-1 is described as a pseudogene. The length of the CDR3 is 13 residues. CDR3 protein: CASRGQGGYGYTF. The CDR3 DNA follows: TGTGCCAGCAGAGGACAGGGAGGCTATGGCTACACCTTC.

This chain links TRBV2 with TRBJ1-6; D ambiguous. The CDR3 runs 9 residues. Looked up from germline, CDR1 is SNHLY and CDR2 is FYNNEI. Trimming removed 8 bases from V and 13 bases from J, with 6 bases in between. CDR3 sequence (DNA): TGTGCCAGCGAGTCCCCCCTCCACTTT. This sequence encodes CASESPLHF.

The gene calls are TRBV18 and TRBJ2-6; 7 nucleotides align to TRBD2. CDR3 length: 18 residues. V shed 1 base and J 0 bases; nucleotides not matched to a gene: 6. In germline, CDR1 is KGHSH, CDR2 LQKENI. The CDR3 spells CASSPLGGSISGANVLTF. CDR3 coding DNA: TGTGCCAGCTCACCACTGGGGGGGTCGATCTCTGGGGCCAACGTCCTGACTTTC.

The gene calls are TRBV11-3 and TRBJ2-7, with D unresolved. Trimming took off 3 bases at V and 2 bases at J, with 11 bases between the two ends. The length of the CDR3 is 14 residues. In germline, CDR1 is SGHNT, CDR2 YENEEA. CDR3 DNA sequence: TGTGCCAGCAGCTTTGATTCAGTCACCTACGAGCAGTACTTC. This translates into CASSFDSVTYEQYF. Complete variable domain (other parts from reference TRBV11-3 and TRBJ2-7): EAGVVQSPRYKIIEKKQPVAFWCNPISGHNTLYWYLQNLGQGPELLIRYENEEAVDDSQLPKDRFSAERLKGVDSTLKIQPAELGDSAVYLCASSFDSVTYEQYFGPGTRLTVT.

V and J are TRBV10-3 and TRBJ2-3; 15 nucleotides match TRBD2. The CDR3 is 17 residues long. Germline assignment: CDR1 ENHRY and CDR2 SYGVKD. The junction had 11 bases not matched to a gene; V was cut back by 9 bases and J by 4 bases. The CDR3 DNA reads as TGTGCCATTAGACCGGGACTAGCGGGAGGTGGTCCAGATACGCAGTATTTT. Translated: CAIRPGLAGGGPDTQYF.

The chain has TRBV5-1 and TRBJ2-5; possible D gene TRBD1, 6 bases. The end of the DNA aligns better with TRBJ2-7, so the J call may be wrong. Germline CDR1 SGHRS, CDR2 YFSETQ. This CDR3 is 14 amino acids long. The CDR3 DNA sequence: TGCGCCAGCAGCTTGGTCCCAGGGGACTACGAGCAGTACTTC. This codes for CASSLVPGDYEQYF.

Here the CDR3 DNA reads TGTGCCAGCAGCTTAAGGGCCCGGACTAGCTATGGCTACACCTTC. Amino acids: CASSLRARTSYGYTF. The J gene is TRBJ1-2, the V gene TRBV7-8; D is uncertain. Trimming shortened V by 2 bases and J by 4 bases, and 14 bases separated the two germline ends. The CDR3 sequence is 15 residues long. CDR1 and CDR2 (germline): SGHVS, FQNEAQ. Using reference TRBV7-8 and TRBJ1-2 for the parts outside the CDR3, the full variable domain is GAGVSQSPRYKVAKRGQDVALRCDPISGHVSLFWYQQALGQGPEFLTYFQNEAQLDKSGLPSDRFFAERPEGSVSTLKIQRTQQEDSAVYLCASSLRARTSYGYTFGSGTRLTVV.

This clone was found once. J is TRBJ1-3 and V is TRBV19; no definite D call. The CDR3 loop spans 14 amino acids. With 7 bases removed from V and 0 bases from J, the gap between germline ends came to 10 bases. Looked up from germline, CDR1 is LNHDA and CDR2 is SQIVND (reference sequence). The CDR3 protein is CASKDGGSGNTIYF. For the CDR3, the DNA is TGTGCCAGTAAGGATGGCGGCTCTGGAAACACCATATATTTT. The variable domain in full, completed from reference TRBV19 and TRBJ1-3, reads DGGITQSPKYLFRKEGQNVTLSCEQNLNHDAMYWYRQDPGQGLRLIYYSQIVNDFQKGDIAEGYSVSREKKESFPLTVTSAQKNPTAFYLCASKDGGSGNTIYFGEGSWLTVV.

The chain employs TRBV6-5 and TRBJ2-7; possibly TRBD1 for D (6 bases). V was pared by 2 bases and J by 3 bases, with 8 bases between. The CDR3 runs to 13 residues. CDR1 and CDR2 (germline): MNHEY, SVGAGI. The CDR3 is CASSYRGNYEQYF. The CDR3 bases are TGTGCCAGCAGTTACAGGGGGAACTACGAGCAGTACTTC.

Details on this clone: This clone may be a read error of a much larger clone one base away. The same CDR3 arises from other DNA sequences in this sample as well. The chain recombines TRBV27 with TRBJ1-2, with a possible D match to TRBD1 (5 bases). The CDR3 consists of 14 residues. Per the germline V gene, CDR1 is MNHEY and CDR2 is SMNVEV (reference sequence). CDR3 region: CASSRVTEPYGYTF. DNA of the CDR3: TGTGCCAGCAGTCGGGTGACAGAACCTTATGGTTACACCTTC.